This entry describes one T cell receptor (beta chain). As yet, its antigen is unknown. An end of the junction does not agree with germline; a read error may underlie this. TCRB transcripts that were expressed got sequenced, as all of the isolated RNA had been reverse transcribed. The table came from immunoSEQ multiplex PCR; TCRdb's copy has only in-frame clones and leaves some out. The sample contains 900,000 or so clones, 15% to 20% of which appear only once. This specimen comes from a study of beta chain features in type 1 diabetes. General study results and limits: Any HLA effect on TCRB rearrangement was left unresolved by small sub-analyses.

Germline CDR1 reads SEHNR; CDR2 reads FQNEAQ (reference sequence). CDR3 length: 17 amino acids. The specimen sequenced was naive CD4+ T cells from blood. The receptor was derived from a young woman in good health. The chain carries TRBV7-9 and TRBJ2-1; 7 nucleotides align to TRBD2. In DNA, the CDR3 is TGTGCCAGCAGCTTAAACCCCACTAGTAGGGACTACACTGAGCAGTTCTTC. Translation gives CASSLNPTSRDYTEQFF.